This TCR beta chain was profiled in a study of lung T cells in sarcoidosis with Löfgren's syndrome. Study at large: CD4+ T cells build up in sarcoidosis bronchoalveolar lavage fluid.

Germline V lookup: CDR1 MNHNS, CDR2 SASEGT. The CDR3 runs to 14 residues. Trimming removed 6 bases from V and 6 bases from J, with 15 bases in between. TCRdb re-called the reads through MiXCR, storing one row per CDR3 protein. Here the sample spans 55,000 to 80,000 distinct CDR3 sequences, less than 25% being singletons. This clonotype was recorded many times. Antigen: not known. Study results and limitations: These T cells were suggested, not shown, to recognize a putative antigen.

Material for sequencing was CD4+ T cells from PBMCs. V usage is TRBV6-1 and J usage is TRBJ2-1; D might be TRBD1 or TRBD2, each matching 6 bases. The clonotype was recovered from a human donor with sarcoidosis (Löfgren's syndrome or another form), or a control subject (not recorded which). The CDR3 protein is CASRNNRGLNEQFF. Here the CDR3 DNA reads TGTGCCAGCAGAAATAACCGGGGGCTCAATGAGCAGTTCTTC.